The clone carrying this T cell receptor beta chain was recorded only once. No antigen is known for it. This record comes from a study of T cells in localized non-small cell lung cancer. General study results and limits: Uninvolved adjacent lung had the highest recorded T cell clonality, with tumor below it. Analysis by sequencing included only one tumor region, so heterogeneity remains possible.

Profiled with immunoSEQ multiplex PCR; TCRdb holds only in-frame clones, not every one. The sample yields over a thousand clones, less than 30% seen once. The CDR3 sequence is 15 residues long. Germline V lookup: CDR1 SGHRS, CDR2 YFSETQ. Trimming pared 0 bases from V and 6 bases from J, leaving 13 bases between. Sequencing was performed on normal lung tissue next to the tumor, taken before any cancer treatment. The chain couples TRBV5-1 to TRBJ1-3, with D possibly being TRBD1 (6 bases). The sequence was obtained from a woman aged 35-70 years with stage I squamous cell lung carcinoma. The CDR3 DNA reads TGCGCCAGCAGCTTGGGGCACAGGGATTTAAACACCATATATTTT. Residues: CASSLGHRDLNTIYF.